This T cell receptor (beta chain) emerged from a study of blood T cell repertoires in COVID-19 (dated by TCRdb to 2018 to 2020). For the study in its entirety: The collaborator samples originated in the United States, Italy and Spain and spanned the acute and convalescent phases of COVID-19. The material from the prospective study consisted of cDNA or gDNA derived from T cells, B-cell-depleted T cells, or PBMCs. Deeply sampled blood TCRbeta repertoires from subjects exposed to, actively infected with, or recovered from COVID-19 were included in the dataset. The repertoires were released in a freely available public database meant as a resource for research on the immune response to SARS-CoV-2. Samples came from the ongoing ImmuneRACE study (first 160 participants) plus 1,254 subjects from 6 global collaborators. Sample metadata almost always included a de-identified subject ID, COVID-19 status, age in years and sex. Where available, HLA class I and class II types were taken from metadata supplied by the sample provider and were not determined by assay-based typing. What the research found in general, with its limitations: The quantity of clinical and demographic metadata differed by source and by participant and was supplied without curation.

Each collaborating institution followed its own protocols to collect whole blood in K2EDTA tubes. For TCRbeta analysis, collaborators shipped samples in one of three forms: frozen whole blood, isolated PBMCs, or DNA extracted from either of those sample types. As to this clone: Its antigen is still unknown. One base away there is no much larger clone; base qualities are not given.

The immunoSEQ Assay, a bias-controlled multiplex PCR, was used to amplify TCRbeta CDR3 regions from genomic DNA. For the original study's pipeline: The number of nucleated cells in each sample was estimated by amplification of reference gene primers within the assay. Sequence reads were collapsed and filtered to measure the absolute abundance of every unique TCRbeta CDR3 rearrangement. For each sample, productive Simpson clonality was calculated as the square root of Simpson's diversity index over productive rearrangements. TCRdb's version of the immuneACCESS table is confined to in-frame rearrangements and falls short of the full clone set. An unresolved V gene accounts for under half of the shortfall where checked; the remainder is of unknown origin. Clonal size and the V and J genes are those of that table, whereas D and trimming came from the DNA. Present in this sample are 120,000 to 150,000 clones, more than 70% of which were seen just once. 8% to 11% of the sample goes to the ten largest clones.

At the junction V is shortened by 6 bases and J by 3 bases, with 10 bases in between. Looking up the germline V gene yields CDR1 MGHRA and CDR2 YSYEKL. The CDR3 numbers 13 residues from cysteine through phenylalanine. Kept here is only the CDR3 DNA, which spans 39 bases and is read in frame from base 1. This sequence was found in a man aged 50 or older with active or convalescent COVID-19. Material: peripheral blood. The V gene is TRBV4-1 and the J gene is TRBJ2-3; no D gene call is confident. Here the CDR3 is given as CASSPGSTDTQYF. Here is the DNA: TGCGCCAGCAGTCCCGGTTCAACAGATACGCAGTATTTT.